These 18 T cell receptor beta chains originate from one sample sequenced in a study of blood T cell repertoires in COVID-19. The method was immunoSEQ multiplex PCR; TCRdb's version includes in-frame clones alone and lacks a portion of them. This table holds around 220,000 clones, less than 85% found once. The material sequenced was peripheral blood. The receptors come from an elderly woman with active or convalescent COVID-19.

The V gene is TRBV7-8, the J gene TRBJ2-3, with D hard to call. The CDR3 runs to 15 residues. Trimming pared 4 bases from V and 0 bases from J, leaving 11 bases between. CDR1 and CDR2 from the germline V gene are SGHVS and FQNEAQ. CDR3 amino acids: CASSYPGASTDTQYF. In DNA form, the CDR3 reads TGTGCCAGCAGCTACCCAGGTGCTAGCACAGATACGCAGTATTTT. The full variable domain, its missing parts supplied by reference TRBV7-8 and TRBJ2-3, is GAGVSQSPRYKVAKRGQDVALRCDPISGHVSLFWYQQALGQGPEFLTYFQNEAQLDKSGLPSDRFFAERPEGSVSTLKIQRTQQEDSAVYLCASSYPGASTDTQYFGPGTRLTVL.

V is TRBV9 and J is TRBJ2-3, with a weak D call TRBD1 (5 bases). V shed 0 bases and J shed 2 bases, with 7 bases lying between them. The CDR3 is 14 amino acids. Per germline, CDR1 SGDLS and CDR2 YYNGEE. CDR3 amino acids: CASSVGTTTDTQYF. CDR3 nucleotide sequence: TGTGCCAGCAGCGTAGGGACAACCACAGATACGCAGTATTTT.

V and J are TRBV5-1 and TRBJ2-7; 7 bases agree with TRBD1. V was pared by 4 bases and J by 2 bases, with 9 bases of the junction left unmatched. The germline V gene has CDR1 SGHRS and CDR2 YFSETQ. CDR3 length: 15 amino acids. The CDR3 reads CASSVGTDFTYEQYF. The CDR3 bases are TGCGCCAGCAGCGTAGGGACAGACTTCACCTACGAGCAGTACTTC.

The chain couples TRBV14 to TRBJ2-2; 8 bases line up with TRBD1. Trimming cost V 3 bases and J 3 bases; bases outside gene matches: 6. This CDR3 is built from 16 residues. CDR1 is SGHDN, CDR2 FVKESK, per germline. The CDR3 nucleotides read TGTGCCAGCAGCCATGCCAGGGGGCCATACACCGGGGAGCTGTTTTTT. It codes for CASSHARGPYTGELFF.

The chain has TRBV3-1 (or the pseudogene TRBV3-2) and TRBJ2-1, with TRBD2 matching 9 bases. CDR1 is LGHDT, CDR2 YNNKEL, per germline (reference sequence). The V and J ends lost 1 base and 5 bases, in that order; junction bases with no gene match: 6. The CDR3 consists of 16 residues. The chain's CDR3 is CASSQAPSGGNNEQFF. For the CDR3, the DNA is TGTGCCAGCAGCCAAGCCCCCAGCGGGGGGAACAATGAGCAGTTCTTC.

This clone was seen a handful of times. V gene TRBV5-6 combines with J gene TRBJ2-3; 8 nucleotides align to TRBD1. The CDR3 has 15 residues. Unmatched junction bases numbered 7, after V lost 3 bases and J lost 4 bases. The germline V gene encodes CDR1 SGHDT and CDR2 YYEEEE. Here the CDR3 reads CASSWMTGVADTQYF. The CDR3 nucleotides are TGTGCCAGCAGCTGGATGACAGGGGTGGCAGATACGCAGTATTTT.

The rearrangement joins TRBV19 to TRBJ2-3, with 8 bases identical to TRBD2. V was pared by 8 bases and J by 6 bases, with 7 bases of the junction left unmatched. From germline, CDR1 is LNHDA and CDR2 SQIVND (reference sequence). CDR3 length equals 13 residues. CDR3 in amino acids: CASLSGGRDTQYF. Written as DNA, the CDR3 is TGTGCCAGTCTCAGCGGGGGTAGGGATACGCAGTATTTT.

The V and J genes are TRBV23-1 and TRBJ1-4; D may be TRBD1 (5 bases). TRBV23-1 is an ORF; its function is uncertain. Trimming shortened V by 4 bases and J by 5 bases, and 20 bases separated the two germline ends. The CDR3 consists of 17 residues. CDR3 residues: CASSRGTKGPRNEKLFF. CDR3 in DNA: TGCGCCAGCAGTCGCGGGACGAAAGGGCCTAGGAATGAAAAACTGTTTTTT.

CDR3 region: CASSSMGQGGDYEQYF. The CDR3 DNA reads TGTGCCAGCAGCTCGATGGGACAGGGGGGCGACTACGAGCAGTACTTC. The chain joins TRBV5-6 to TRBJ2-7; 11 bases are shared with TRBD1. The length of the CDR3 is 16 residues. V was pared by 3 bases and J by 3 bases, with 8 bases of the junction left unmatched. Germline V gene sequence: CDR1 SGHDT, CDR2 YYEEEE.

The chain combines TRBV15 with TRBJ2-1; TRBD2 might be the D (6 bases). This CDR3 has 15 amino acids. Germline V gene data show CDR1 as LNHNV and CDR2 as YYDKDF (reference sequence). The V gene lost 5 bases and the J gene lost 2 bases, with 13 bases spanning the gap. The DNA of the CDR3 is TGTGCCACCAGCCGCCGACTAGGGGCCTACAATGAGCAGTTCTTC. It translates to CATSRRLGAYNEQFF. Together with reference TRBV15 and TRBJ2-1, the CDR3 gives the full variable domain: DAMVIQNPRYQVTQFGKPVTLSCSQTLNHNVMYWYQQKSSQAPKLLFHYYDKDFNNEADTPDNFQSRRPNTSFCFLDIRSPGLGDTAMYLCATSRRLGAYNEQFFGPGTRLTVL.

V gene TRBV5-1 combines with J gene TRBJ1-5, with D possibly TRBD1 on 5 matching bases. CDR1 SGHRS and CDR2 YFSETQ come from the germline V gene. Trimming removed 4 bases from V and 5 bases from J, with 10 bases in between. The CDR3 covers 13 residues. The DNA of the CDR3 is TGCGCCAGCAGCGAGACGGGGGATCAGCCCCAGCATTTT. Its translation is CASSETGDQPQHF. Drawing the rest from reference TRBV5-1 and TRBJ1-5, the complete variable domain is KAGVTQTPRYLIKTRGQQVTLSCSPISGHRSVSWYQQTPGQGLQFLFEYFSETQRNKGNFPGRFSGRQFSNSRSEMNVSTLELGDSALYLCASSETGDQPQHFGDGTRLSIL.

V usage is TRBV23-1 and J usage is TRBJ2-3; TRBD1 is a possible D gene (6 bases). TRBV23-1 is labeled an ORF, and its function is uncertain. The CDR3 sequence is 15 residues long. As DNA, the CDR3 is TGCGCTCCAGCATTCCCAGGGGTTCGCACAGATACGCAGTATTTT. This sequence encodes CAPAFPGVRTDTQYF.

The J gene is TRBJ1-2, the V gene TRBV6-5, with 7 positions matching TRBD1. The CDR3 covers 13 residues. CDR1 MNHEY and CDR2 SVGAGI come from the germline V gene. V lost 6 bases to trimming and J lost 4 bases; unmatched junction nucleotides: 5. The CDR3 DNA follows: TGTGCCAGCAGCCCACAGGGGTTCTATGGCTACACCTTC. Its protein is CASSPQGFYGYTF.

The chain is built from TRBV29-1 and TRBJ2-3; the match to TRBD2 covers 12 bases. V lost 2 bases, J lost 4 bases, and 1 base stayed unmatched. CDR1 and CDR2 (germline): SQVTM, ANQGSEA. This CDR3 spans 14 amino acids. CDR3 DNA: TGCAGCGTTGAACTAGCGGGGGGGGCAGATACGCAGTATTTT. Translated, it gives CSVELAGGADTQYF.

The chain couples TRBV24-1 to TRBJ2-3; D perhaps matches TRBD2 (5 bases). The V gene's germline CDR1 is KGHDR and CDR2 SFDVKD. V lost 3 bases, J lost 4 bases, and 10 bases lay in between. The CDR3 has 14 residues. CDR3 nucleotide sequence: TGTGCCACCAGTGATCTTCTGGGAGCAGATACGCAGTATTTT. Protein sequence: CATSDLLGADTQYF.

V and J are TRBV5-1 and TRBJ2-1; TRBD2 matches 7 bases. V was clipped by 0 bases and J by 0 bases; unmatched bases: 3. The CDR3 consists of 16 residues. CDR1 is SGHRS and CDR2 is YFSETQ in the germline V gene. The CDR3 reads CASSLGGGSSYNEQFF. The DNA for the CDR3 is TGCGCCAGCAGCTTGGGGGGCGGGAGCTCCTACAATGAGCAGTTCTTC.

This rearrangement joins TRBV2 to TRBJ2-6; possibly TRBD2 for D (7 bases). Trimming removed 8 bases from V and 0 bases from J, with 17 bases in between. The CDR3 covers 17 residues. Germline CDR1 and CDR2: SNHLY and FYNNEI. As DNA, the CDR3 is TGTGCCAGCGGGGGGGACATGATAAGCTCTGGGGCCAACGTCCTGACTTTC. Translated: CASGGDMISSGANVLTF. Supplemented by reference TRBV2 and TRBJ2-6, the full variable domain reads EPEVTQTPSHQVTQMGQEVILRCVPISNHLYFYWYRQILGQKVEFLVSFYNNEISEKSEIFDDQFSVERPDGSNFTLKIRSTKLEDSAMYFCASGGDMISSGANVLTFGAGSRLTVL.

The chain has TRBV19 and TRBJ1-2; no clear D. Germline V CDR1 and CDR2: LNHDA, SQIVND (reference sequence). The V end was cut by 5 bases, the J end by 4 bases, with 17 bases between. The CDR3 has 15 amino acids. CDR3 in DNA: TGTGCCAGTAGTCCTACAACCGGCGCGGGCTATGGCTACACCTTC. Translating gives CASSPTTGAGYGYTF.